These T cell receptor beta chains were read from a single sample in a study of cytomegalovirus exposure and HLA in healthy donors. Generated by immunoSEQ multiplex PCR, the TCRdb table keeps only in-frame clones and is missing some. The top ten clones hold approximately 1.9% of a sample with about 100,000 clones, roughly 80% of them seen once. Sequences were obtained from PBMCs. The receptor source for this set is a woman aged 40 to 50 in good health and CMV-seronegative. Each CDR3 is given with its conserved first and last residue. Fields, in order: V gene, J gene, D gene, clone size, CDR3 DNA, CDR3 protein. A D gene is named only where the DNA matches it firmly. Clone size, where shown, is once, few, many, or a class for clones that have expanded.

TRBV5-1	TRBJ1-2	-	-	TGCGCCAGCAGCCTCCCGGGGGTGGGGAAGGACGGCTACACCTTC	CASSLPGVGKDGYTF
TRBV7-2	TRBJ2-5	TRBD1	-	TGTGCCAGCAGCGCCCACGGGACAGGTCAAGAGACCCAGTACTTC	CASSAHGTGQETQYF
TRBV4-1	TRBJ2-1	-	-	TGCGCCAGCAGTCGTATACAGGGTCGCACTCACAATGAGCAGTTCTTC	CASSRIQGRTHNEQFF
TRBV7-8	TRBJ1-6	-	-	TGTGCCAGCAGGCAATCGGGTTCACCCCTCCACTTT	CASRQSGSPLHF
TRBV11-2	TRBJ2-7	TRBD2	-	TGTGCCAGCAGCTTAGGTTTTAGCGGGAGCTATAGCTCCTACGAGCAGTACTTC	CASSLGFSGSYSSYEQYF
TRBV7-2	TRBJ1-5	-	-	TGTGCCAGCAGCTTACAGTTTAGCAATCAGCCCCAGCATTTT	CASSLQFSNQPQHF
TRBV27	TRBJ1-5	TRBD1	-	TGTGCCAGCAGTTCACAGGGGGGGAAAAATAGGCCCCAGCATTTT	CASSSQGGKNRPQHF
TRBV11-3	TRBJ2-1	TRBD1	-	TGTGCCAGCAGCTTGGGACAGGGATGGGGGGTATACAATGAGCAGTTCTTC	CASSLGQGWGVYNEQFF
TRBV10-3	TRBJ1-2	-	-	TGTGCCTCCTTCAGGATGGGCGATGGCTACACCTTC	CASFRMGDGYTF
TRBV18	TRBJ1-5	TRBD1	-	TGTGCCAGCTCACCCGCCGGGACAGGAAATCAGCCCCAGCATTTT	CASSPAGTGNQPQHF
TRBV27	TRBJ2-2	TRBD1	-	TGTGCCAGCAGTATAGACAGGGATTCGAACACCGGGGAGCTGTTTTTT	CASSIDRDSNTGELFF
TRBV28	TRBJ1-5	TRBD1	-	TGTGCCAGCGGGGACAGGGGTTATTATTACGATCAGCCCCAGCATTTT	CASGDRGYYYDQPQHF
TRBV27	TRBJ2-2	TRBD2	-	TGTGCCAGCAGTATCGGACTAGCGGGAGGGCCGTTCCCCGGGGAGCTGTTTTTT	CASSIGLAGGPFPGELFF
TRBV7-2	TRBJ2-7	TRBD2	-	TGTGCCAGCAGCCCTGGGGCTAGCGGGGCCTACGAGCAGTACTTC	CASSPGASGAYEQYF
TRBV19	TRBJ1-6	TRBD1	few	TGTGCCAGTAGTCGACAGGGGATCGGTGATTCACCCCTCCACTTT	CASSRQGIGDSPLHF
TRBV9	TRBJ2-2	-	-	TGTGCCAGCAGCGTAGCCGGGACTGTGAACACCGGGGAGCTGTTTTTT	CASSVAGTVNTGELFF